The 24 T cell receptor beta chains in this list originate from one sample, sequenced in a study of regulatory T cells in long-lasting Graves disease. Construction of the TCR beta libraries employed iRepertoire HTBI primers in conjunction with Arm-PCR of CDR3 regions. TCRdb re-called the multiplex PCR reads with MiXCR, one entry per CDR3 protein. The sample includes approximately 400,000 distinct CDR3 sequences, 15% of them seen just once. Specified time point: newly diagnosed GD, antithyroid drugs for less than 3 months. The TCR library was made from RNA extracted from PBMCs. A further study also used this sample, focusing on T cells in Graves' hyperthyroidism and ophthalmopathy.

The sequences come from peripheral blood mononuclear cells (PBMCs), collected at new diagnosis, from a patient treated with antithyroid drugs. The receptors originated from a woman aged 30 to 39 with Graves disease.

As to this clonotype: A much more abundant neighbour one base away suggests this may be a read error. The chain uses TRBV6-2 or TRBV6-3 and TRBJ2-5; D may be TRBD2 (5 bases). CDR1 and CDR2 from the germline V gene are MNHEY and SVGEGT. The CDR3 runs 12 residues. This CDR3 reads CAGSYAAGTQYF. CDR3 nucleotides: TGTGCCGGCAGTTACGCCGCGGGGACCCAGTACTTC.

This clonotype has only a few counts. The CDR3 DNA follows: TGTGCCAGCAGTGCAATAATCAGAGGCGAGCAGTACTTC. Encoded protein: CASSAIIRGEQYF. The chain combines TRBV6-1 with TRBJ2-7; D gene unclear. CDR3 size: 13 residues. Looked up from germline, CDR1 is MNHNS and CDR2 is SASEGT. The V end was cut by 4 bases, the J end by 6 bases, with 13 bases between.

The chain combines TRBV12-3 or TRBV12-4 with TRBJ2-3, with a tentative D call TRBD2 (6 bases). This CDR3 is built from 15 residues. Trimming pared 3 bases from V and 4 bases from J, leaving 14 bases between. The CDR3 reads CASSLGGPGADTQYF. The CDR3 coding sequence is TGTGCCAGCAGTTTGGGAGGACCCGGGGCAGATACGCAGTATTTT.

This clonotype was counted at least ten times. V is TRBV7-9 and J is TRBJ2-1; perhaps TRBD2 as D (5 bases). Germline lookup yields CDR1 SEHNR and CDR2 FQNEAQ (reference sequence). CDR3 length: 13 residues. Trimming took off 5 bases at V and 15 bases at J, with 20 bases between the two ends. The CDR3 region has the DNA TGTGCCAGCAGCCCCCCCGAGCGGCTGGGTATGTTCTTC. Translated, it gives CASSPPERLGMFF.

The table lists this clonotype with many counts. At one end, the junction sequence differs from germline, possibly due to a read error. CDR3 amino acids: CASSIAGGREQYF. CDR3 nucleotide sequence: TGTGCCAGCAGTATAGCGGGAGGGCGGGAGCAGTACTTC. The chain carries TRBV12-3 or TRBV12-4 and TRBJ2-7, with 11 bases lining up with TRBD2. The CDR3 is made up of 13 amino acids.

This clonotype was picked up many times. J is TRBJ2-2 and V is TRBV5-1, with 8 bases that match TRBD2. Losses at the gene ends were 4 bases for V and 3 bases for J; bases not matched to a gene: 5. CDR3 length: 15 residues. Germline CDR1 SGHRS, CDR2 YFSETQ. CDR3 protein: CASSNPSGHTGELFF. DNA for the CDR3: TGCGCCAGCAGCAATCCTAGCGGGCACACCGGGGAGCTGTTTTTT. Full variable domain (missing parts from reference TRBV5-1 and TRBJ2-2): KAGVTQTPRYLIKTRGQQVTLSCSPISGHRSVSWYQQTPGQGLQFLFEYFSETQRNKGNFPGRFSGRQFSNSRSEMNVSTLELGDSALYLCASSNPSGHTGELFFGEGSRLTVL.

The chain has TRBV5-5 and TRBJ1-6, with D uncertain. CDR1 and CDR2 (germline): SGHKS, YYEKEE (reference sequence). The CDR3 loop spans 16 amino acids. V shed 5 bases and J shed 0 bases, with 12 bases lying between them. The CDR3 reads CASRRRRSSYNSPLHF. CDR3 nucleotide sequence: TGTGCCAGCAGAAGAAGAAGAAGCTCCTATAATTCACCCCTCCACTTT.

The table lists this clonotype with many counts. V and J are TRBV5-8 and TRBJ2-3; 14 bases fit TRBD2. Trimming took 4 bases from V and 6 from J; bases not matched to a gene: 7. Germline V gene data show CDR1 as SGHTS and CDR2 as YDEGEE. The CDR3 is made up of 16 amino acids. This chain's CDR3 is CASSRGLAGEVDTQYF. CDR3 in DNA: TGTGCCAGCAGCCGGGGACTAGCGGGAGAGGTCGATACGCAGTATTTT.

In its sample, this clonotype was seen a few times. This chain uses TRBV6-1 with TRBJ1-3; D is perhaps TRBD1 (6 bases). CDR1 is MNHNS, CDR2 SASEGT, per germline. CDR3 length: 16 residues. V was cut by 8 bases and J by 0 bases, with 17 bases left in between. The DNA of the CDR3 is TGTGCCAGCGACGGAACCAGGGGCCTCTCTGGAAACACCATATATTTT. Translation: CASDGTRGLSGNTIYF.

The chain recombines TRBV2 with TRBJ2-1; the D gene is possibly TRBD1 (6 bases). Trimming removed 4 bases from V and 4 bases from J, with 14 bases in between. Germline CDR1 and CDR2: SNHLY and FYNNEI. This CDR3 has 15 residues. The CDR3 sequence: CASSVGTRIYNEQFF. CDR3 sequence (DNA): TGTGCCAGCAGTGTTGGGACAAGAATTTACAATGAGCAGTTCTTC.

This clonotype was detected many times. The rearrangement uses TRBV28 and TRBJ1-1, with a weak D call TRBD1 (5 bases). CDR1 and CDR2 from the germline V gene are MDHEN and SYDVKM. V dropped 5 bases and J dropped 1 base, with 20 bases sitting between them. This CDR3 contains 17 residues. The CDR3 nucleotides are TGTGCCAGCAGTAGTTTTTTCAGGGACCTCCCGAACACTGAAGCTTTCTTT. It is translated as CASSSFFRDLPNTEAFF.

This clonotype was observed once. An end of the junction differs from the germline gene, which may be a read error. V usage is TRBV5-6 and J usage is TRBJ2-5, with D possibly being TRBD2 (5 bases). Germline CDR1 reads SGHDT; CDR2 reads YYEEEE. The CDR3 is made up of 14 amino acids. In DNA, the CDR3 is TGCGCCAGCAGCCTGCCCGGGGAGCGAGAGACCCAGTACTTC. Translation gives CASSLPGERETQYF. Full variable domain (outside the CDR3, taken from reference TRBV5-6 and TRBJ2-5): DAGVTQSPTHLIKTRGQQVTLRCSPKSGHDTVSWYQQALGQGPQFIFQYYEEEERQRGNFPDRFSGHQFPNYSSELNVNALLLGDSALYLCASSLPGERETQYFGPGTRLLVL.

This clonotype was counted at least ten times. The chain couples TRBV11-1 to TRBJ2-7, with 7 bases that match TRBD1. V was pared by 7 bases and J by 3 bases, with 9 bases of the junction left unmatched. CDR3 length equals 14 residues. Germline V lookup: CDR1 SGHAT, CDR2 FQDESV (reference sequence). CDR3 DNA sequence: TGTGCCAGCACACAAGGGACAGAAGGCTACGAGCAGTACTTC. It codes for CASTQGTEGYEQYF. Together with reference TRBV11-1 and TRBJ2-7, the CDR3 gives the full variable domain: EAEVAQSPRYKITEKSQAVAFWCDPISGHATLYWYRQILGQGPELLVQFQDESVVDDSQLPKDRFSAERLKGVDSTLKIQPAELGDSAMYLCASTQGTEGYEQYFGPGTRLTVT.

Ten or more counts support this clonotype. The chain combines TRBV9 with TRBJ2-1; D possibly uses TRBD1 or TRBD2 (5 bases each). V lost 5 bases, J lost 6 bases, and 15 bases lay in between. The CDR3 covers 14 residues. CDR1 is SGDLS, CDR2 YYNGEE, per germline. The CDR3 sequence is CASRGRDGGNEQFF. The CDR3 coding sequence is TGTGCCAGCAGGGGACGAGACGGAGGCAATGAGCAGTTCTTC.

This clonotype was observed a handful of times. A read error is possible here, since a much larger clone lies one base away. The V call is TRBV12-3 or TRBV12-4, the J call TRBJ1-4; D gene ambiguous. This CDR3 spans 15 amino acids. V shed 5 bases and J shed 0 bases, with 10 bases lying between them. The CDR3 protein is CASSPRVSTNEKLFF. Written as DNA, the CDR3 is TGTGCCAGCAGTCCTCGGGTGTCAACTAATGAAAAACTGTTTTTT.

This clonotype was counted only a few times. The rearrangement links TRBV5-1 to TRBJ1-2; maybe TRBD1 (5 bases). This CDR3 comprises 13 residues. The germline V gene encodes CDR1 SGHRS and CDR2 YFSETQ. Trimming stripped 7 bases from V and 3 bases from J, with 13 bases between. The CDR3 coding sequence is TGCGCCAGCGGCCTCGGGGGAGACTATGGCTACACCTTC. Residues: CASGLGGDYGYTF.

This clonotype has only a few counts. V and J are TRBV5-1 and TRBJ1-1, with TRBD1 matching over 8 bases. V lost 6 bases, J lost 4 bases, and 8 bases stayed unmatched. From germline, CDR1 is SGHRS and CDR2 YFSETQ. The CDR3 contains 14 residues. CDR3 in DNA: TGCGCCAGCATGTCTAGTACAGGGGGCACTGAAGCTTTCTTT. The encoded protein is CASMSSTGGTEAFF.

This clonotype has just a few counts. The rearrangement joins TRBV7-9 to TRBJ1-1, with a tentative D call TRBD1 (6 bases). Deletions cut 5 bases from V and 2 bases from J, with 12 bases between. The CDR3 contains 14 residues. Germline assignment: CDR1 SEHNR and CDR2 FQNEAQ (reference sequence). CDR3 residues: CASSTDRSNTEAFF. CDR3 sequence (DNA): TGTGCCAGCAGCACCGACAGGAGTAACACTGAAGCTTTCTTT.

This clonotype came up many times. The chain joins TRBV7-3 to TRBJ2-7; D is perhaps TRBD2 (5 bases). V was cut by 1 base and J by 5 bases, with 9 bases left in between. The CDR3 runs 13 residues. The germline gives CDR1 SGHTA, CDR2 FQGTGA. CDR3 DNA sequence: TGTGCCAGCAGCTTAATACGGGGTCACGAGCAGTACTTC. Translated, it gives CASSLIRGHEQYF.

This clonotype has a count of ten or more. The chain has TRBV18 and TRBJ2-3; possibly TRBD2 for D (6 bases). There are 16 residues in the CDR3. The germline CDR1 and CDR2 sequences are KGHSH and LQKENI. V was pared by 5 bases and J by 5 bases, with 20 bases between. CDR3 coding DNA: TGTGCCAGCTCAAATCCATCGACGGGAGACGGAGATACGCAGTATTTT. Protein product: CASSNPSTGDGDTQYF.

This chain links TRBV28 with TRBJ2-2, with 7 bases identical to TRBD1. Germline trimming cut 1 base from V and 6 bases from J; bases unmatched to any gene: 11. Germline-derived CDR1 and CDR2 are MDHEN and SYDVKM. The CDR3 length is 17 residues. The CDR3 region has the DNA TGTGCCAGCAGTTTATACAGGGGAATTGGAATGGCCGGGGAGCTGTTTTTT. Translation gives CASSLYRGIGMAGELFF. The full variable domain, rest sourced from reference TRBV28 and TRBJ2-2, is DVKVTQSSRYLVKRTGEKVFLECVQDMDHENMFWYRQDPGLGLRLIYFSYDVKMKEKGDIPEGYSVSREKKERFSLILESASTNQTSMYLCASSLYRGIGMAGELFFGEGSRLTVL.

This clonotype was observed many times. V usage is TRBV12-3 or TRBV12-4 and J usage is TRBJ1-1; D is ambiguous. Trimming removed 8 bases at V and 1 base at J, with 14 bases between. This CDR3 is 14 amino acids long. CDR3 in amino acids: CASRPAGTNTEAFF. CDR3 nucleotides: TGTGCCAGCCGACCGGCAGGAACGAACACTGAAGCTTTCTTT.

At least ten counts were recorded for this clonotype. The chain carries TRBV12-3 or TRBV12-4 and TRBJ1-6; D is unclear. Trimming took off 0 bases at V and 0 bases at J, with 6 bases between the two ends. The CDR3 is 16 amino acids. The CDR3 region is CASSLAGISYNSPLHF. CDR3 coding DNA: TGTGCCAGCAGTTTAGCCGGGATCTCCTATAATTCACCCCTCCACTTT.

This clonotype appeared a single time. This CDR3 is CASSPPGSTGELFF. The CDR3 nucleotides are TGTGCCAGCAGCCCTCCCGGGTCGACCGGGGAGCTGTTTTTT. The V and J genes are TRBV7-9 and TRBJ2-2; D remains unclear. This CDR3 is 14 amino acids long. In germline, CDR1 is SEHNR, CDR2 FQNEAQ (reference sequence). V was trimmed by 5 bases and J by 5 bases, leaving 12 bases between them. The whole variable domain, remainder taken from reference TRBV7-9 and TRBJ2-2, is DTGVSQNPRHKITKRGQNVTFRCDPISEHNRLYWYRQTLGQGPEFLTYFQNEAQLEKSRLLSDRFSAERPKGSFSTLEIQRTEQGDSAMYLCASSPPGSTGELFFGEGSRLTVL.